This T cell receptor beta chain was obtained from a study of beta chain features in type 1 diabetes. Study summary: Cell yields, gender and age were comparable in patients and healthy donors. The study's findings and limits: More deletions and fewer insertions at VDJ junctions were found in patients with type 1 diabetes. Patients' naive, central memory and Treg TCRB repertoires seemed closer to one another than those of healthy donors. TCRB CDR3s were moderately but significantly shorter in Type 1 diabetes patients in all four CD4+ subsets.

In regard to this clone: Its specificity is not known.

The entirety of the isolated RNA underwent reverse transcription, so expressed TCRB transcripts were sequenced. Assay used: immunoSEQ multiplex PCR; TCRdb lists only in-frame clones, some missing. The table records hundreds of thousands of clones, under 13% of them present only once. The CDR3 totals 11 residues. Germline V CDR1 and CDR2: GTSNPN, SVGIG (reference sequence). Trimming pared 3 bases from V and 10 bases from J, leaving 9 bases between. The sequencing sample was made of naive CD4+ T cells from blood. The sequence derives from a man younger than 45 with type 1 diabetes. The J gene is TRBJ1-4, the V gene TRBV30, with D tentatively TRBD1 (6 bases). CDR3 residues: CAWSRGGKLFF. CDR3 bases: TGTGCCTGGAGCAGGGGTGGAAAACTGTTTTTT. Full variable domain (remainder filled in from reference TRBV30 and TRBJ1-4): SQTIHQWPATLVQPVGSPLSLECTVEGTSNPNLYWYRQAAGRGLQLLFYSVGIGQISSEVPQNLSASRPQDRQFILSSKKLLLSDSGFYLCAWSRGGKLFFGSGTQLSVL.